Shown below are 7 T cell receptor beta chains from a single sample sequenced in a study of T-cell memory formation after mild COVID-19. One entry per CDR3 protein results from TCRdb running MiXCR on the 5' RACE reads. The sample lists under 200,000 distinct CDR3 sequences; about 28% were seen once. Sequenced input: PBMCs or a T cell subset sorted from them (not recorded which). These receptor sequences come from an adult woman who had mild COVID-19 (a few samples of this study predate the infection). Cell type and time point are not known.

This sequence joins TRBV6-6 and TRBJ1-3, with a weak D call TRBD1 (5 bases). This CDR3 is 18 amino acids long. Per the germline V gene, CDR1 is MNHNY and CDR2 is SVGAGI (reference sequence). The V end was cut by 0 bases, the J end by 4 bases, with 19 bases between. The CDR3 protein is CASSYSLGTEGYGNTIYF. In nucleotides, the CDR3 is TGTGCCAGCAGTTACTCGCTGGGGACGGAGGGATACGGAAACACCATATATTTT.

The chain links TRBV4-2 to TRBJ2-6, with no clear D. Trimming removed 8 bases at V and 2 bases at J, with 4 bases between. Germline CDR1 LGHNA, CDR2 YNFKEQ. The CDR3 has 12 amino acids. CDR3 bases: TGTGCCAGCGAGGCTGGGGCCAACGTCCTGACTTTC. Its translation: CASEAGANVLTF.

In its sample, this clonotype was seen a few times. CDR3 loop: CASSLGESGSGGETQYF. In DNA form, the CDR3 reads TGTGCCAGCAGCTTAGGAGAGTCGGGTAGCGGTGGGGAGACCCAGTACTTC. The J gene is TRBJ2-5, the V gene TRBV7-2; D may be TRBD2 (6 bases). Trimming removed 1 base at V and 5 bases at J, with 20 bases between. The CDR3 has 17 amino acids. Germline loops: CDR1 SGHTA, CDR2 FQGNSA.

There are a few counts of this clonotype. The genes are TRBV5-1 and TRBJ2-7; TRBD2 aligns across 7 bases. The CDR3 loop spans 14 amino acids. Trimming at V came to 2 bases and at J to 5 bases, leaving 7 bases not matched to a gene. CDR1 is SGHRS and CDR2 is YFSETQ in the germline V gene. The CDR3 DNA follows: TGCGCCAGCAGCTTAAACAGCGGGATCGACGAGCAGTACTTC. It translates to CASSLNSGIDEQYF.

The CDR3 DNA follows: TGTGCCAGCAGCTCCAGGACAGACCAAGAGACCCAGTACTTC. This gives the protein CASSSRTDQETQYF. The chain has TRBV11-3 and TRBJ2-5, with D possibly TRBD1 on 6 matching bases. The CDR3 loop spans 14 amino acids. Germline CDR1 SGHNT, CDR2 YENEEA. Deletions cut 4 bases from V and 0 bases from J, with 9 bases between.

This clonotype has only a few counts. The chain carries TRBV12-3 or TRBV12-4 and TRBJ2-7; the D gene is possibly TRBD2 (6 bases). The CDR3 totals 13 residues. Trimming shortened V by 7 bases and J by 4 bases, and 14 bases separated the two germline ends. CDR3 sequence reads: CASKSTSRYEQYF. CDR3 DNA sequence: TGTGCCAGCAAGTCGACTAGTCGGTACGAGCAGTACTTC.

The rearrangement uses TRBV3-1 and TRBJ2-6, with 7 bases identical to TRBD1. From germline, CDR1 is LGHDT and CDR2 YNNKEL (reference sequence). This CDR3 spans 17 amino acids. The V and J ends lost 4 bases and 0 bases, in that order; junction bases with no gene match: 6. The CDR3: CASSPGQDRSGANVLTF. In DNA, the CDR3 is TGTGCCAGCAGCCCCGGACAGGACCGCTCTGGGGCCAACGTCCTGACTTTC.